The clone carrying this TCR beta chain has ten or more counts. These data come from a study of low-dose radiotherapy and immunotherapy resistance in tumors. Study at large: For Cohort 1, fractions of 0.5 Gy were given every 2 weeks, reaching 6.5 Gy overall. Cyclophosphamide went in intravenously at 200 mg/m2 every two weeks, one day before radiation and immunotherapy.

V lost 4 bases, J lost 0 bases, and 15 bases lay in between. The CDR3 runs 17 residues. Covering alpha and beta chains, TRAV- and TRBV-specific primers were used for the first-strand cDNA. Amplification, which lasted 20 PCR cycles, used a constant-region primer and V-primer adapter to amplify TCRs. In TCRdb, the reads were re-called with MiXCR into one record per CDR3 protein. The sample includes 100,000 or so distinct CDR3 sequences, 9% to 9.5% of them seen just once. Time point of the sample: before trial treatment. Advanced solid tumors without tumor-infiltrating lymphocytes were required for inclusion.

The V gene is TRBV12-3 or TRBV12-4, the J gene TRBJ2-2; D not certain. Sequenced material: PBMCs, taken before treatment. The TCR originated in a male donor with prostate cancer. The CDR3 DNA follows: TGTGCCAGCAGTTGGGATGGTTGGATCGCGAACACCGGGGAGCTGTTTTTT. It is translated as CASSWDGWIANTGELFF.